Below, 27 T cell receptor beta chains from the same sample are listed, as sequenced in a study of T cells in Graves' hyperthyroidism and ophthalmopathy. From RNA transcripts, TCR beta CDR3 regions were amplified. First-round RT-PCR targeting the TCR CDR3 was performed with the HTBI primer set. One entry per CDR3 protein results from TCRdb running MiXCR on the multiplex PCR reads. Among hundreds of thousands of distinct CDR3 sequences listed, 45% were seen once. Sequencing was carried out using peripheral blood or thyroid tissue (not recorded which). These receptors all stem from an adult man with Graves' disease, either hyperthyroidism or ophthalmopathy (not recorded which).

J is TRBJ1-1 and V is TRBV7-8; unclear D gene. The CDR3 has 14 amino acids. Trimming left V 3 bases short and J 4 bases short, with 12 bases between. Germline assignment: CDR1 SGHVS and CDR2 FQNEAQ. The CDR3 sequence is CASSFMERITEAFF. The CDR3 nucleotides are TGTGCCAGCAGCTTTATGGAGCGTATCACTGAAGCTTTCTTT.

The V and J genes are TRBV19 and TRBJ1-2; D gene uncertain. This CDR3 region has 15 residues. The V gene lost 3 bases and the J gene lost 7 bases, with 18 bases spanning the gap. Germline V gene data show CDR1 as LNHDA and CDR2 as SQIVND (reference sequence). The CDR3 here is CASSIDALGSFGYTF. CDR3 in DNA: TGTGCCAGTAGTATCGATGCCTTAGGGAGTTTTGGCTACACCTTC.

Note on this clonotype: This clone may be a read error of a much larger clone one base away. The V gene is TRBV5-1, the J gene TRBJ1-3; D might be TRBD1 (5 bases). The CDR3 extends over 16 amino acids. Trimming took 3 bases from V and 0 from J, leaving 13 bases between them. Germline loops: CDR1 SGHRS, CDR2 YFSETQ. CDR3 coding DNA: TGCGCCAGCAGCTCGGGACTCGCGGTCTCTGGAAACACCATATATTTT. It specifies CASSSGLAVSGNTIYF.

This clonotype was seen ten or more times. CDR3 sequence (DNA): TGTGCCAGCACCCGCAGCAGCTCCTATAATTCACCCCTCCACTTT. Residues: CASTRSSSYNSPLHF. This rearrangement joins TRBV7-9 to TRBJ1-6; D is ambiguous. From germline, CDR1 is SEHNR and CDR2 FQNEAQ (reference sequence). The V end was cut by 7 bases, the J end by 0 bases, with 10 bases between. The CDR3 extends over 15 amino acids.

The CDR3 loop reads CASSLVRQSSGNTIYF. The CDR3 region has the DNA TGTGCCAGCAGCTTAGTGAGACAGAGCTCTGGAAACACCATATATTTT. The chain recombines TRBV7-6 with TRBJ1-3; TRBD1 might be the D (5 bases). This CDR3 has 16 amino acids. The V end was cut by 1 base, the J end by 0 bases, with 10 bases between. Looked up from germline, CDR1 is SGHVS and CDR2 is FNYEAQ.

A word on this clonotype: One end of the junction is discordant with germline, which a read error may explain. The genes are TRBV7-9 and TRBJ2-7; weak D call: TRBD1 (6 bases). CDR1 is SEHNR and CDR2 is FQNEAQ in the germline V gene (reference sequence). This CDR3 has 12 amino acids. CDR3 in DNA: TGTGCCAGCAGCCAAGAGGGGGACGAGCAGTGCTTC. Translating gives CASSQEGDEQCF.

The chain carries TRBV7-2 and TRBJ1-1; D not certain. Trimming stripped 5 bases from V and 0 bases from J, with 10 bases between. CDR1 and CDR2 (germline): SGHTA, FQGNSA. The CDR3 extends over 14 amino acids. CDR3 sequence: CASSPGNLNTEAFF. Here the CDR3 DNA reads TGTGCCAGCAGCCCCGGAAACCTGAACACTGAAGCTTTCTTT. Together with reference TRBV7-2 and TRBJ1-1, the CDR3 gives the full variable domain: GAGVSQSPSNKVTEKGKDVELRCDPISGHTALYWYRQSLGQGLEFLIYFQGNSAPDKSGLPSDRFSAERTGGSVSTLTIQRTQQEDSAVYLCASSPGNLNTEAFFGQGTRLTVV.

This clonotype has just one count. The J gene is TRBJ2-5, the V gene TRBV20-1; 9 nucleotides line up with TRBD1. The CDR3 extends over 17 amino acids. Losses at the gene ends were 5 bases for V and 1 base for J; bases not matched to a gene: 14. CDR1 DFQATT and CDR2 SNEGSKA come from the germline V gene (reference sequence). CDR3: CSALSRSGQGVQETQYF. The CDR3 nucleotides are TGCAGTGCTCTTAGCCGATCGGGACAGGGCGTCCAAGAGACCCAGTACTTC.

The chain employs TRBV7-9 and TRBJ1-2; D is uncertain. V gave up 11 bases and J gave up 3 bases, with 19 bases separating them. CDR3 length: 14 amino acids. Germline V gene data show CDR1 as SEHNR and CDR2 as FQNEAQ (reference sequence). The CDR3 DNA follows: TGTGCCTGTCATCGAGCTTTAGCGGACTATGGCTACACCTTC. Encoded protein: CACHRALADYGYTF.

Note on this clonotype: One end of the junction varies from germline; a read error may be responsible. The chain uses TRBV9 and TRBJ1-5; D may be TRBD1 (6 bases). Per germline, CDR1 SGDLS and CDR2 YYNGEE. This CDR3 spans 14 amino acids. The CDR3 DNA follows: TGTGCCGGCAGCGAACAGGGAATCAATCAGCCCCAGCATTTT. Translating gives CAGSEQGINQPQHF.

The chain has TRBV15 and TRBJ1-4; weak D call: TRBD1 (6 bases). This CDR3 has 14 residues. Germline CDR1 LNHNV, CDR2 YYDKDF (reference sequence). Deletions cut 3 bases from V and 3 bases from J, with 8 bases between. The CDR3 region is CATSSTGPNEKLFF. The CDR3 coding sequence is TGTGCCACCAGCAGCACAGGGCCTAATGAAAAACTGTTTTTT.

This chain's CDR3 is CSVERQNYGYTF. As DNA, the CDR3 is TGCAGCGTTGAGAGGCAGAACTATGGCTACACCTTC. The gene calls are TRBV29-1 and TRBJ1-2; D not certain. The germline V and J ends were trimmed by 3 bases and 2 bases, with 7 bases remaining between them. Germline V lookup: CDR1 SQVTM, CDR2 ANQGSEA. CDR3 size: 12 residues.

This chain connects TRBV12-3 or TRBV12-4 to TRBJ2-5; 12 bases are shared with TRBD2. V lost 4 bases and J lost 5; bases outside the gene matches: 5. This CDR3 spans 15 amino acids. CDR3 loop: CASSSSGGAYETQYF. CDR3 DNA: TGTGCCAGCAGTTCTAGCGGGGGGGCATATGAGACCCAGTACTTC.

This clonotype was seen more than once but under ten times. V usage is TRBV24-1 and J usage is TRBJ2-7; a weak D match, TRBD2 (6 bases). Per germline, CDR1 KGHDR and CDR2 SFDVKD. Trimming left V 7 bases short and J 3 bases short, with 18 bases between. CDR3 length: 15 residues. The CDR3 reads CATRRWRGLVYEQYF. CDR3 DNA sequence: TGTGCCACCAGGAGGTGGAGGGGCCTTGTCTACGAGCAGTACTTC.

The V gene is TRBV7-8, the J gene TRBJ2-7; 10 bases align to TRBD2. The CDR3 length is 16 residues. With 5 bases clipped from V and 0 bases from J, the junction kept 7 bases outside the gene matches. Germline-derived CDR1 and CDR2 are SGHVS and FQNEAQ. The CDR3 coding sequence is TGTGCCAGCAGCCCTCGACTAGCGGGCAACTCCTACGAGCAGTACTTC. Its translation: CASSPRLAGNSYEQYF.

The chain has TRBV7-8 and TRBJ1-6, with D uncertain. This CDR3 region has 13 residues. The V and J ends lost 0 bases and 10 bases respectively, with 7 bases between them. The V gene's germline CDR1 is SGHVS and CDR2 FQNEAQ. This chain's CDR3 is CASSLARESPLHF. As DNA, the CDR3 is TGTGCCAGCAGCTTAGCGAGGGAATCACCCCTCCACTTT.

The chain recombines TRBV7-9 with TRBJ2-2; TRBD2 matches 7 bases. CDR1 and CDR2 from the germline V gene are SEHNR and FQNEAQ (reference sequence). The junction had 3 bases not matched to a gene; V was cut back by 0 bases and J by 8 bases. The CDR3 spans 14 residues. DNA for the CDR3: TGTGCCAGCAGCTTAGCGGGACTACCAGGGGAGCTGTTTTTT. Translating gives CASSLAGLPGELFF.

This sequence joins TRBV7-9 and TRBJ2-7; the D gene could be TRBD1 or TRBD2 (5 bases each). The CDR3 covers 13 residues. CDR1 and CDR2 from the germline V gene are SEHNR and FQNEAQ (reference sequence). Trimming stripped 6 bases from V and 5 bases from J, with 14 bases between. CDR3 sequence: CASRPVGVDEQYF. CDR3 sequence (DNA): TGTGCCAGCAGGCCTGTGGGGGTCGACGAGCAGTACTTC.

This clonotype was detected a few times. This rearrangement joins TRBV19 to TRBJ1-1, with a weak D call TRBD1 (6 bases). There are 14 residues in the CDR3. Germline V gives CDR1 LNHDA, CDR2 SQIVND (reference sequence). V was clipped by 5 bases and J by 5 bases, with 15 bases between them. The chain's CDR3 is CASSPQGRTTEAFF. The DNA for the CDR3 is TGTGCCAGTAGTCCCCAGGGGAGGACAACTGAAGCTTTCTTT.

The chain carries TRBV5-5 and TRBJ1-1; D call uncertain. Germline lookup yields CDR1 SGHKS and CDR2 YYEKEE (reference sequence). V was cut by 2 bases and J by 4 bases, with 15 bases left in between. There are 15 residues in the CDR3. Written as DNA, the CDR3 is TGTGCCAGCAGCTTCGCAGGTCGGGGAGGCACTGAAGCTTTCTTT. Residues: CASSFAGRGGTEAFF.

This chain connects TRBV14 to TRBJ2-7; 7 positions match TRBD1. J gave up 5 bases and V 2 bases, and 9 bases lay outside the gene matches. The V gene's germline CDR1 is SGHDN and CDR2 FVKESK. This CDR3 region has 15 residues. The CDR3 is CASSQSGQGDDEQYF. The CDR3 nucleotides are TGTGCCAGCAGCCAAAGTGGGCAGGGGGACGACGAGCAGTACTTC.

The chain recombines TRBV24-1 with TRBJ1-2; D perhaps matches TRBD1 (6 bases). The ends were cut back, 4 bases at V and 8 bases at J, with 13 bases in the middle. Germline V gene data show CDR1 as KGHDR and CDR2 as SFDVKD. This CDR3 comprises 13 residues. CDR3 residues: CATSEGARDGYTF. CDR3 coding DNA: TGTGCCACCAGTGAGGGGGCTAGGGACGGCTACACCTTC.

The chain couples TRBV24-1 to TRBJ1-4, with D maybe TRBD1 (6 bases). Germline lookup yields CDR1 KGHDR and CDR2 SFDVKD. The CDR3 has 13 residues. The V and J ends lost 5 bases and 7 bases respectively, with 10 bases between them. The CDR3 loop reads CATSGTDGEKLFF. The CDR3 nucleotides are TGTGCCACCAGTGGGACAGATGGTGAAAAACTGTTTTTT.

This clonotype has ten or more counts. The rearrangement joins TRBV19 to TRBJ1-1, with a tentative D call TRBD1 (5 bases). This CDR3 spans 13 amino acids. Per the germline V gene, CDR1 is LNHDA and CDR2 is SQIVND (reference sequence). The V gene lost 6 bases and the J gene lost 2 bases, with 10 bases spanning the gap. CDR3 DNA: TGTGCCAGTAGGCGGGGGGGAAACACTGAAGCTTTCTTT. Encoded protein: CASRRGGNTEAFF.

This clonotype has a handful of counts. The chain employs TRBV12-3 or TRBV12-4 and TRBJ2-7; 12 positions agree with TRBD2. The CDR3 contains 16 residues. The V gene end was trimmed by 4 bases and the J gene end by 0 bases; junction bases not matched to a gene: 4. CDR3 loop: CASSSRTSGDSYEQYF. CDR3 coding DNA: TGTGCCAGCAGTTCTAGGACTAGCGGGGACTCCTACGAGCAGTACTTC.

The chain is built from TRBV12-3 or TRBV12-4 and TRBJ2-5, with TRBD1 matching over 7 bases. The CDR3 is 15 amino acids. V trimming: 2 bases; J trimming: 1 base; junction bases outside the gene matches: 4. The CDR3 region has the DNA TGTGCCAGCAGTTTAAAGGGGGACAGCCAAGAGACCCAGTACTTC. Its translation: CASSLKGDSQETQYF.

The chain couples TRBV29-1 to TRBJ1-5; the match to TRBD1 covers 7 bases. The CDR3 contains 11 residues. Germline-derived CDR1 and CDR2 are SQVTM and ANQGSEA. For the CDR3, the DNA is TGCAGGACAGGGTTTGGTCAGCCCCAGCATTTT. Translated: CRTGFGQPQHF. Full variable domain (missing parts from reference TRBV29-1 and TRBJ1-5): SAVISQKPSRDICQRGTSLTIQCQVDSQVTMMFWYRQQPGQSLTLIATANQGSEATYESGFVIDKFPISRPNLTFSTLTVSNMSPEDSSIYLCRTGFGQPQHFGDGTRLSIL.